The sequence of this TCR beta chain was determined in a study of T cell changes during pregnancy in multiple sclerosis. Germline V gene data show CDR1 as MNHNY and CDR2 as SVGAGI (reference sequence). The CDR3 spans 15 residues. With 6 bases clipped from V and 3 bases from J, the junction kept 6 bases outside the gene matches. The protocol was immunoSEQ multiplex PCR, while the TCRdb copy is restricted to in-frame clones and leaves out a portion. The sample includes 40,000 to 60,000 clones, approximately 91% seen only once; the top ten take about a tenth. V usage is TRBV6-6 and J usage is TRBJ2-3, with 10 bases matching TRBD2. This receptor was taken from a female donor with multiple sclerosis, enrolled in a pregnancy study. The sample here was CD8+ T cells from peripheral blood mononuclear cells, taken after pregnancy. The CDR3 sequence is CASSRAGGPTDTQYF. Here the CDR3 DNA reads TGTGCCAGCAGCCGAGCGGGGGGGCCGACAGATACGCAGTATTTT.